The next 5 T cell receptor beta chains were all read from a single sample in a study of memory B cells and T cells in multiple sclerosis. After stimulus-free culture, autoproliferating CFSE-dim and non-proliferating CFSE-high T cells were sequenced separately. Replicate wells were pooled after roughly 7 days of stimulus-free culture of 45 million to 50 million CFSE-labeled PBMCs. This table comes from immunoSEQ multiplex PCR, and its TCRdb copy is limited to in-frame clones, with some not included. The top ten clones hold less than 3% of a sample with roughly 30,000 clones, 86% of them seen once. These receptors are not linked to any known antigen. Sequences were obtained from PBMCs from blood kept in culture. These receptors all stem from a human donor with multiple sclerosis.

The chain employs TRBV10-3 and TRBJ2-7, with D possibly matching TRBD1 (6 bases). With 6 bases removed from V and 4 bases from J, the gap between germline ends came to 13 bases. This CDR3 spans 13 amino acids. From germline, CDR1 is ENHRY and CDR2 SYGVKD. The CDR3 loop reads CAISRGTLYEQYF. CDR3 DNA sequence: TGTGCCATCAGCAGGGGAACCCTTTACGAGCAGTACTTC.

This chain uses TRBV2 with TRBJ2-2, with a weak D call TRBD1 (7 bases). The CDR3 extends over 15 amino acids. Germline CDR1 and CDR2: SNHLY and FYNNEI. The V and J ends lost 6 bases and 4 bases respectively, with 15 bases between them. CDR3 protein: CASREGQTFTGELFF. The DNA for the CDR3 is TGTGCCAGCAGGGAGGGACAGACTTTCACCGGGGAGCTGTTTTTT. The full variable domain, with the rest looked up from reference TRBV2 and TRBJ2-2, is EPEVTQTPSHQVTQMGQEVILRCVPISNHLYFYWYRQILGQKVEFLVSFYNNEISEKSEIFDDQFSVERPDGSNFTLKIRSTKLEDSAMYFCASREGQTFTGELFFGEGSRLTVL.

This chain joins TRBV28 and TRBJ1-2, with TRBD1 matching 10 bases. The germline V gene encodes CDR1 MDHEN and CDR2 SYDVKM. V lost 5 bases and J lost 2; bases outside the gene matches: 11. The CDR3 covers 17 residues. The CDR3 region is CASSPRTGGSLNYGYTF. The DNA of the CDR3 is TGTGCCAGCAGTCCCAGGACAGGGGGGTCCCTAAACTATGGCTACACCTTC.

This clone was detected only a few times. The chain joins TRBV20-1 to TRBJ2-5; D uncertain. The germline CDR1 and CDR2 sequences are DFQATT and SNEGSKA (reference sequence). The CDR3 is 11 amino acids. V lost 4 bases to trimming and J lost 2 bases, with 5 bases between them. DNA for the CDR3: TGCAGTGCTAACAAACAAGAGACCCAGTACTTC. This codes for CSANKQETQYF.

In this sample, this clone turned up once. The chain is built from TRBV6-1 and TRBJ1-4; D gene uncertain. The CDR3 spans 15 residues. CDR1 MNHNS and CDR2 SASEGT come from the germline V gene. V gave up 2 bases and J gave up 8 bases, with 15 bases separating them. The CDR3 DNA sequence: TGTGCCAGCAGTGAAAACCCAGGATCGGGGGAAAAACTGTTTTTT. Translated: CASSENPGSGEKLFF.